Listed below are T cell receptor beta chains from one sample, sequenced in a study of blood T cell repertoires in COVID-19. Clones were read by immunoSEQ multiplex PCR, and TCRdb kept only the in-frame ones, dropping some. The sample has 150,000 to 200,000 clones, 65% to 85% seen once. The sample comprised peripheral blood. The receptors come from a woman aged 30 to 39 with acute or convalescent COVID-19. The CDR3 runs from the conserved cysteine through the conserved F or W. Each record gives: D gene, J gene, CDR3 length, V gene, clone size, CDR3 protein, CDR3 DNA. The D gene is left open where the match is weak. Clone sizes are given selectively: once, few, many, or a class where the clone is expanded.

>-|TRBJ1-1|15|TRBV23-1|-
CASSQSYLGLTEAFF
TGCGCCAGCAGTCAATCCTACCTAGGCCTCACTGAAGCTTTCTTT
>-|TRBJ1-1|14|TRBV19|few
CASTLLNRDTEAFF
TGTGCCAGTACCCTACTTAACAGGGACACTGAAGCTTTCTTT
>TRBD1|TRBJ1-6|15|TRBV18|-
CASSPRQGENSPLHF
TGTGCCAGCTCACCACGACAGGGCGAGAATTCACCCCTCCACTTT
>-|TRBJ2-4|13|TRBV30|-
CAWSFGDWGIQYF
TGTGCCTGGAGTTTCGGGGACTGGGGCATTCAGTACTTC
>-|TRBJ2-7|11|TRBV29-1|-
CSVTDSYEQYF
TGCAGCGTAACTGACAGTTACGAGCAGTACTTC
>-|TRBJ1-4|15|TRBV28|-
CASSSRLSPNEKLFF
TGTGCCAGCAGTTCCCGACTGAGCCCTAATGAAAAACTGTTTTTT
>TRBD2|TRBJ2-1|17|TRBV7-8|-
CASSKSIAGSSYNEQFF
TGTGCCAGCAGCAAATCAATAGCGGGGAGCTCCTACAATGAGCAGTTCTTC
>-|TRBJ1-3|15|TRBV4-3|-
CASSQEQGVGNTIYF
TGCGCCAGCAGCCAAGAACAAGGGGTGGGAAACACCATATATTTT
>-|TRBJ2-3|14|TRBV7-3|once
CASSFPGRTDTQYF
TGTGCCAGCAGCTTCCCGGGGAGGACAGATACGCAGTATTTT
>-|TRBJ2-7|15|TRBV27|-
CASSLGGYLSYEQYF
TGTGCCAGCAGTTTAGGCGGGTACCTCTCCTACGAGCAGTACTTC
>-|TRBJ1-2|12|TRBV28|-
CANLGGRGGYTF
TGTGCCAACCTCGGGGGGCGTGGAGGCTACACCTTC
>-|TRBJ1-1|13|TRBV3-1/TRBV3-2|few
CASSQDPGSEAFF
TGTGCCAGCAGCCAAGATCCAGGATCAGAAGCTTTCTTT
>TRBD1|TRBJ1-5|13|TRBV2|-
CASTDRENQPQHF
TGTGCCAGCACCGACAGGGAAAATCAGCCCCAGCATTTT
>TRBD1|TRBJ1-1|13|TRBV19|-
CAINRGRNTEAFF
TGTGCCATAAACAGGGGGCGCAACACTGAAGCTTTCTTT
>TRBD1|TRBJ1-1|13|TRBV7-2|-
CASSLARDRGAFF
TGTGCCAGCAGCTTAGCCCGAGACAGGGGAGCTTTCTTT
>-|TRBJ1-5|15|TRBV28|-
CASSPPAGSNQPQHF
TGTGCCAGCAGTCCCCCGGCAGGTAGCAATCAGCCCCAGCATTTT
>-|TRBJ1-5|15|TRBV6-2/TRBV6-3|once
CASSYDRTPNQPQHF
TGTGCCAGCAGTTACGATCGGACACCTAATCAGCCCCAGCATTTT
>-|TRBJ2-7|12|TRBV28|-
CASSRGSYEQYF
TGTGCCAGCAGCCGGGGCTCCTACGAGCAGTACTTC
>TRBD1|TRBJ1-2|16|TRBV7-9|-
CASSMGQGESNYGYTF
TGTGCCAGCAGTATGGGACAGGGGGAGTCAAACTATGGCTACACCTTC
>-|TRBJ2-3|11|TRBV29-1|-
CSVDSGDTQYF
TGCAGCGTTGATTCCGGGGATACGCAGTATTTT
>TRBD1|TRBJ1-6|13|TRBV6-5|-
CASRTGEKTPLHF
TGTGCCAGCCGGACAGGAGAAAAGACACCCCTCCACTTT
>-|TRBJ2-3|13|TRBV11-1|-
CASLRGGTDTQYF
TGTGCCTCCCTCAGGGGCGGCACAGATACGCAGTATTTT
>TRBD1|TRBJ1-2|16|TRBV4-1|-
CASSHFGQALDYGYTF
TGCGCCAGCAGCCACTTTGGACAGGCCCTCGACTATGGCTACACCTTC
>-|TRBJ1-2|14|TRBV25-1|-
CASGRGMSSFGYTF
TGTGCCAGCGGGAGGGGGATGTCAAGCTTTGGCTACACCTTC
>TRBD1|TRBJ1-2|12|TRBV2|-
CLGQGDFYGYTF
TGCTTGGGGCAGGGGGATTTCTATGGCTACACCTTC
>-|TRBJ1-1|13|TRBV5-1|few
CASSLIGNTEAFF
TGCGCCAGCAGCTTGATCGGGAACACTGAAGCTTTCTTT
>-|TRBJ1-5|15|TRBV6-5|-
CASSFTANSNQPQHF
TGTGCCAGCAGCTTCACCGCTAATAGCAATCAGCCCCAGCATTTT
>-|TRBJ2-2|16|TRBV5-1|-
CASSSGGAGGTGELFF
TGCGCCAGCAGCTCGGGCGGGGCCGGGGGCACCGGGGAGCTGTTTTTT
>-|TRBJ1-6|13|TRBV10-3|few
CAISRVDNSPLHF
TGTGCCATCAGCCGGGTTGATAATTCACCCCTCCACTTT
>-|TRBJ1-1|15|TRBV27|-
CASRLYTQQITEAFF
TGTGCCAGCAGATTATATACACAGCAGATCACTGAAGCTTTCTTT